The present TCR beta chain was sequenced within a study of T cells expressing NK-cell markers. As for the study in general: Within the sequenced cohort of eight donors, seven exhibited HCMV seropositivity and one was seronegative.

UMIs accompanied the 5'RACE template switching by which TCR beta cDNA was made. TCRdb re-called the 5' RACE reads, yielding one record per CDR3 amino acid sequence without DNA. Recorded here are about 550,000 distinct CDR3 sequences; the top ten clones represent approximately 3.6%. The CDR3 runs to 14 residues. CDR1 and CDR2 from the germline V gene are SEHNR and FQNEAQ (reference sequence). Note on this clonotype: Its antigen is not identified.

General study points: The CD3+CD56-NKG2C+ fraction was also led by these clonotypes in a handful of donors. In 5 or 6 donors, dominant CD3+CD56+NKG2C+ clonotypes ranked among the top 10 CD8+ clonotypes.

The clonotype was recovered from a man between 18 and 35 years old in good health. The rearrangement links TRBV7-9 to TRBJ2-3; TCRdb's D gene call, TRBD1, goes unchecked for lack of DNA. The sequenced material came from blood T cells: a sorted CD56 or NKG2C T cell subset, CD4+ or CD8+ T cells, or bulk PBMC T cells (not recorded which). Here the CDR3 reads CASSFRTPRDTQYF.